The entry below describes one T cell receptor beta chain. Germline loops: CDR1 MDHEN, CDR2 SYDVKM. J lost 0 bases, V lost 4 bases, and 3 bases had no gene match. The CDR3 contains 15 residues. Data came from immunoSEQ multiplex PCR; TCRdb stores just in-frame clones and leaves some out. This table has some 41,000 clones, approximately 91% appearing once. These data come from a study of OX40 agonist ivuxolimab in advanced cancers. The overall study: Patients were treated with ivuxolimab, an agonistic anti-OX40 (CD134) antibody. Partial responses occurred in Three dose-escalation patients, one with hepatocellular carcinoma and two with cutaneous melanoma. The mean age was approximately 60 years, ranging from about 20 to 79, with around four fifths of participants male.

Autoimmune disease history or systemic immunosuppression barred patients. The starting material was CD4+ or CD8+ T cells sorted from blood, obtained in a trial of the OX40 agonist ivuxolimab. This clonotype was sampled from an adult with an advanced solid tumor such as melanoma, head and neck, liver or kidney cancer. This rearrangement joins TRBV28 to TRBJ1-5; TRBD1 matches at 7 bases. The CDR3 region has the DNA TGTGCCAGCAGTTCGACAGGGAGTAGCAATCAGCCCCAGCATTTT. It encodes CASSSTGSSNQPQHF.